The 31 T cell receptor beta chains in this list originate from one sample, sequenced in a study of T cell responses to AZD1222 COVID-19 vaccine. The method was immunoSEQ multiplex PCR; TCRdb's version includes in-frame clones alone and lacks a portion of them. Of more than 120,000 clones in the sample, approximately 86% are singletons; the top ten hold roughly 5.1%. The source material was peripheral blood, sampled 28 days after the second AZD1222 dose. These receptors all come from an adult who received the AZD1222 COVID-19 vaccine.

The DNA of the CDR3 is TGTGCCAGTAGTTCAACCCTTGAAAAACTGTTTTTT. It specifies CASSSTLEKLFF. The gene calls are TRBV19 and TRBJ1-4; D is ambiguous. Germline V lookup: CDR1 LNHDA, CDR2 SQIVND (reference sequence). This CDR3 comprises 12 residues. V was shortened by 5 bases and J by 7 bases, with 8 bases between the two germline ends.

The gene calls are TRBV30 and TRBJ2-5; D may be TRBD2 (5 bases). CDR1 and CDR2 from the germline V gene are GTSNPN and SVGIG (reference sequence). This CDR3 has 12 residues. The V end was cut by 0 bases, the J end by 5 bases, with 7 bases between. CDR3 sequence: CAWSVRGETQYF. In DNA, the CDR3 is TGTGCCTGGAGTGTACGAGGGGAGACCCAGTACTTC.

This chain uses TRBV3-1 (or the pseudogene TRBV3-2) with TRBJ2-3, with D unresolved. Per the germline V gene, CDR1 is LGHDT and CDR2 is YNNKEL (reference sequence). The CDR3 covers 15 residues. The V end lost 1 base, the J end lost 0 bases, and 8 bases lay between the germline ends. The CDR3 sequence is CASSQAGISTDTQYF. CDR3 nucleotides: TGTGCCAGCAGCCAAGCGGGCATTAGCACAGATACGCAGTATTTT.

Turning to this clone: The sample holds other DNA sequences that translate to the same CDR3. The V gene is TRBV19, the J gene TRBJ1-1; possibly TRBD1 for D (5 bases). Germline loops: CDR1 LNHDA, CDR2 SQIVND (reference sequence). The CDR3 length is 14 residues. V lost 1 base to trimming and J lost 4 bases, with 10 bases between them. The CDR3 DNA is TGTGCCAGTAGTATAGGTCGGGGGGGCACTGAAGCTTTCTTT. It codes for CASSIGRGGTEAFF.

The V and J genes are TRBV27 and TRBJ1-6; D is uncertain. Germline CDR1 MNHEY, CDR2 SMNVEV (reference sequence). The germline V and J ends were trimmed by 8 bases and 9 bases, with 17 bases remaining between them. The CDR3 runs 14 residues. The CDR3, as DNA: TGTGCCAGCCCCCCAGCAAGGTATGGTTCACCCCTCCACTTT. This sequence encodes CASPPARYGSPLHF.

The V gene is TRBV2, the J gene TRBJ1-4; TRBD1 matches 8 bases. The germline gives CDR1 SNHLY, CDR2 FYNNEI. V gave up 4 bases and J gave up 5 bases; unmatched junction bases: 3. The CDR3 has 14 amino acids. CDR3 sequence: CASSVNRGNEKLFF. The CDR3 DNA reads as TGTGCCAGCAGTGTAAACAGGGGGAATGAAAAACTGTTTTTT.

This chain links TRBV14 with TRBJ2-1; 9 nucleotides line up with TRBD2. Germline CDR1 reads SGHDN; CDR2 reads FVKESK. V trimming: 1 base; J trimming: 4 bases; junction bases outside the gene matches: 2. The CDR3 has 15 residues. This CDR3 is CASSQVAGAYNEQFF. The DNA for the CDR3 is TGTGCCAGCAGCCAAGTAGCGGGGGCTTACAATGAGCAGTTCTTC.

The chain couples TRBV15 to TRBJ1-5; possible D gene TRBD1, 5 bases. V dropped 4 bases and J dropped 1 base, with 20 bases sitting between them. The CDR3 is 18 residues long. The V gene's germline CDR1 is LNHNV and CDR2 YYDKDF (reference sequence). The CDR3 loop is CATSTRADSGVSNQPQHF. In nucleotides, the CDR3 is TGTGCCACCAGCACCCGAGCCGACAGCGGCGTCAGCAATCAGCCCCAGCATTTT.

This clone was picked up one time. The chain links TRBV20-1 to TRBJ2-1; no definite D call. Trimming shortened V by 0 bases and J by 10 bases, and 7 bases separated the two germline ends. This CDR3 spans 11 amino acids. Germline CDR1 and CDR2: DFQATT and SNEGSKA (reference sequence). The CDR3 is CSARDLPEQFF. For the CDR3, the DNA is TGCAGTGCTAGAGATCTCCCAGAGCAGTTCTTC.

The rearrangement links TRBV25-1 to TRBJ1-6; TRBD1 is a possible D gene (6 bases). CDR1 and CDR2 (germline): MGHDK, SYGVNS. The ends were cut back, 7 bases at V and 6 bases at J, with 16 bases in the middle. The CDR3 extends over 15 amino acids. CDR3 nucleotide sequence: TGTGCCAGCACCGCAAGGGGGGGCAGTAATTCACCCCTCCACTTT. Translating gives CASTARGGSNSPLHF.

Note on this clone: The sample carries other DNA sequences with the same CDR3. This chain links TRBV5-1 with TRBJ1-6; 10 nucleotides match TRBD1. V gave up 4 bases and J gave up 6 bases; unmatched junction bases: 4. This CDR3 has 15 amino acids. Germline CDR1 reads SGHRS; CDR2 reads YFSETQ. The chain's CDR3 is CASSARTGGNSPLHF. The CDR3 DNA reads TGCGCCAGCAGCGCCCGGACAGGGGGTAATTCACCCCTCCACTTT.

The CDR3 loop reads CASSEAMTGGSYEQYF. CDR3 coding DNA: TGTGCCAGCAGTGAAGCCATGACAGGGGGGTCCTACGAGCAGTACTTC. The gene calls are TRBV2 and TRBJ2-7, with 9 nucleotides matching TRBD1. The CDR3 consists of 16 residues. Germline trimming cut 0 bases from V and 1 base from J; bases unmatched to any gene: 4. The germline gives CDR1 SNHLY, CDR2 FYNNEI. Full variable domain (remainder filled in from reference TRBV2 and TRBJ2-7): EPEVTQTPSHQVTQMGQEVILRCVPISNHLYFYWYRQILGQKVEFLVSFYNNEISEKSEIFDDQFSVERPDGSNFTLKIRSTKLEDSAMYFCASSEAMTGGSYEQYFGPGTRLTVT.

CDR3 region: CASSTRQGADTIYF. The DNA of the CDR3 is TGTGCCAGCTCAACTCGACAGGGGGCGGACACCATATATTTT. The chain links TRBV18 to TRBJ1-3; 10 bases map to TRBD1. Germline CDR1 KGHSH, CDR2 LQKENI. Trimming at V came to 5 bases and at J to 8 bases, leaving 6 bases not matched to a gene. The CDR3 consists of 14 residues. Full variable domain (rest looked up from reference TRBV18 and TRBJ1-3): NAGVMQNPRHLVRRRGQEARLRCSPMKGHSHVYWYRQLPEEGLKFMVYLQKENIIDESGMPKERFSAEFPKEGPSILRIQQVVRGDSAAYFCASSTRQGADTIYFGEGSWLTVV.

This chain uses TRBV27 with TRBJ1-5; maybe TRBD1 (5 bases). The V and J ends lost 4 bases and 0 bases respectively, with 16 bases between them. This CDR3 contains 17 residues. Per the germline V gene, CDR1 is MNHEY and CDR2 is SMNVEV (reference sequence). CDR3 nucleotides: TGTGCCAGCAGTTCCCGGGACGGACGCTATAGCAATCAGCCCCAGCATTTT. Its protein is CASSSRDGRYSNQPQHF.

This clone has just a few counts. J is TRBJ1-5 and V is TRBV6-5, with TRBD1 identical over 9 bases. V was clipped by 6 bases and J by 5 bases; unmatched bases: 8. In germline, CDR1 is MNHEY, CDR2 SVGAGI. CDR3 length: 15 amino acids. The CDR3 protein is CASRPTGGEYQPQHF. The CDR3 DNA follows: TGTGCCAGCAGACCTACAGGGGGCGAATATCAGCCCCAGCATTTT.

The gene calls are TRBV27 and TRBJ1-1; possibly TRBD1 for D (6 bases). The V gene's germline CDR1 is MNHEY and CDR2 SMNVEV (reference sequence). Between the trimmed V and J ends, which lost 0 bases and 1 base, there was a span of 9 bases. CDR3 length: 15 amino acids. Here the CDR3 DNA reads TGTGCCAGCAGTTTATCGAGGACAGCGAACACTGAAGCTTTCTTT. Protein product: CASSLSRTANTEAFF.

The chain links TRBV11-2 to TRBJ1-1; D uncertain. The germline gives CDR1 SGHAT, CDR2 FQNNGV. The V end was cut by 2 bases, the J end by 6 bases, with 13 bases between. There are 14 residues in the CDR3. The CDR3 loop reads CASSLWVRSAEAFF. The DNA for the CDR3 is TGTGCCAGCAGCTTATGGGTGAGGAGCGCTGAAGCTTTCTTT.

The CDR3 DNA sequence: TGTGCCAGCAGCCAACAATCGGCCGCTGAAGCTTTCTTT. Protein sequence: CASSQQSAAEAFF. The chain uses TRBV16 and TRBJ1-1; D is uncertain. V was trimmed by 2 bases and J by 6 bases, leaving 10 bases between them. CDR1 is KGHSY and CDR2 is FQNENV in the germline V gene. The CDR3 has 13 residues.

The V gene is TRBV11-2, the J gene TRBJ2-7; 7 bases are shared with TRBD2. This CDR3 is built from 16 residues. Trimming at V came to 1 base and at J to 5 bases, leaving 11 bases not matched to a gene. Germline values: CDR1 SGHAT, CDR2 FQNNGV. The CDR3 DNA follows: TGTGCCAGCAGCTTAGGAAGCGGGGCATCGGGTCACGAGCAGTACTTC. Its protein product is CASSLGSGASGHEQYF.

J is TRBJ1-1 and V is TRBV29-1; tentative D call: TRBD1 (5 bases). Germline assignment: CDR1 SQVTM and CDR2 ANQGSEA. V was trimmed by 4 bases and J by 6 bases, leaving 15 bases between them. The CDR3 has 13 residues. The CDR3 here is CSVGTVRGPEAFF. The CDR3 DNA is TGCAGCGTTGGTACCGTGAGGGGTCCTGAAGCTTTCTTT.

CDR3 bases: TGTGCCAGCAGCTTAAGCTCGACGGTGGACTTCCAAGAGACCCAGTACTTC. It yields the protein CASSLSSTVDFQETQYF. This chain uses TRBV7-9 with TRBJ2-5, with a tentative D call TRBD2 (5 bases). Germline V gives CDR1 SEHNR, CDR2 FQNEAQ (reference sequence). V was trimmed by 2 bases and J by 1 base, leaving 17 bases between them. The CDR3 runs 17 residues. The full variable domain, in which reference TRBV7-9 and TRBJ2-5 provide the parts outside the CDR3, is DTGVSQNPRHKITKRGQNVTFRCDPISEHNRLYWYRQTLGQGPEFLTYFQNEAQLEKSRLLSDRFSAERPKGSFSTLEIQRTEQGDSAMYLCASSLSSTVDFQETQYFGPGTRLLVL.

V and J are TRBV10-3 and TRBJ1-1; perhaps TRBD1 as D (6 bases). CDR1 and CDR2 (germline): ENHRY, SYGVKD. The CDR3 runs to 13 residues. Deletions cut 8 bases from V and 1 base from J, with 11 bases between. The CDR3 here is CAIGQTGNTEAFF. The CDR3 DNA is TGTGCCATCGGGCAGACAGGGAACACTGAAGCTTTCTTT.

This chain joins TRBV15 and TRBJ1-1; TRBD1 might be the D (5 bases). The CDR3 length is 16 residues. The V gene's germline CDR1 is LNHNV and CDR2 YYDKDF (reference sequence). V was pared by 1 base and J by 1 base, with 13 bases between. In DNA form, the CDR3 reads TGTGCCACCAGCAGAGGTTGGGGGACCCCGAACACTGAAGCTTTCTTT. Translated: CATSRGWGTPNTEAFF.

This chain links TRBV14 with TRBJ2-1; D not certain. This CDR3 contains 14 residues. The V and J ends lost 4 bases and 6 bases respectively, with 13 bases between them. CDR1 is SGHDN and CDR2 is FVKESK in the germline V gene. The CDR3 bases are TGTGCCAGCAGCCGCTTTAGAAACCTCAATGAGCAGTTCTTC. The encoded protein is CASSRFRNLNEQFF. Looking up the rest from reference TRBV14 and TRBJ2-1 gives the full variable domain: EAGVTQFPSHSVIEKGQTVTLRCDPISGHDNLYWYRRVMGKEIKFLLHFVKESKQDESGMPNNRFLAERTGGTYSTLKVQPAELEDSGVYFCASSRFRNLNEQFFGPGTRLTVL.

The chain combines TRBV5-1 with TRBJ2-2; a possible D gene is TRBD1 (5 bases). The CDR3 contains 16 residues. V lost 4 bases to trimming and J lost 2 bases, with 15 bases between them. Germline loops: CDR1 SGHRS, CDR2 YFSETQ. The CDR3 DNA sequence: TGCGCCAGCAGCGCTCCTCAGGGAAGAAACACCGGGGAGCTGTTTTTT. This codes for CASSAPQGRNTGELFF. Looking up the rest from reference TRBV5-1 and TRBJ2-2 gives the full variable domain: KAGVTQTPRYLIKTRGQQVTLSCSPISGHRSVSWYQQTPGQGLQFLFEYFSETQRNKGNFPGRFSGRQFSNSRSEMNVSTLELGDSALYLCASSAPQGRNTGELFFGEGSRLTVL.

The chain couples TRBV12-3 or TRBV12-4 to TRBJ2-2, with unresolved D. Trimming pared 6 bases from V and 9 bases from J, leaving 8 bases between. The CDR3 spans 11 residues. The DNA of the CDR3 is TGTGCCAGCAGCCTAAGGCGGGAGCTGTTTTTT. This gives the protein CASSLRRELFF.

The chain has TRBV9 and TRBJ1-4; TRBD1 agrees at 7 bases. The CDR3 spans 15 residues. In germline, CDR1 is SGDLS, CDR2 YYNGEE. Trimming at V came to 0 bases and at J to 6 bases, leaving 5 bases not matched to a gene. CDR3 nucleotide sequence: TGTGCCAGCAGCGTAGCTTTCGACAGGGATGAAAAACTGTTTTTT. Protein sequence: CASSVAFDRDEKLFF. The complete variable domain, with remaining parts taken from reference TRBV9 and TRBJ1-4, reads DSGVTQTPKHLITATGQRVTLRCSPRSGDLSVYWYQQSLDQGLQFLIQYYNGEERAKGNILERFSAQQFPDLHSELNLSSLELGDSALYFCASSVAFDRDEKLFFGSGTQLSVL.

CDR3 sequence reads: CASSSQGLGNTIYF. CDR3 coding DNA: TGCGCCAGCAGCTCACAGGGGCTGGGAAACACCATATATTTT. The chain couples TRBV5-1 to TRBJ1-3, with TRBD1 matching over 7 bases. CDR1 and CDR2 (germline): SGHRS, YFSETQ. V shed 3 bases, J shed 4 bases, and the junction held 4 bases outside the gene matches. This CDR3 region has 14 residues.

V usage is TRBV19 and J usage is TRBJ2-1; no clear D. V lost 3 bases, J lost 7 bases, and 16 bases lay in between. Germline V gene lookup returns CDR1 LNHDA and CDR2 SQIVND (reference sequence). CDR3 length: 15 residues. The CDR3 DNA sequence: TGTGCCAGTAGTATTTGGGGTGATCACGTTAATGAGCAGTTCTTC. Protein product: CASSIWGDHVNEQFF.

The V and J genes are TRBV19 and TRBJ2-5; tentatively, D is TRBD1 (5 bases). CDR1 and CDR2 (germline): LNHDA, SQIVND (reference sequence). The CDR3 loop spans 13 amino acids. V lost 3 bases and J 3 bases, leaving 8 bases between the germline ends. This chain's CDR3 is CASSIGAEETQYF. CDR3 DNA sequence: TGTGCCAGTAGTATTGGGGCAGAAGAGACCCAGTACTTC.

The chain carries TRBV25-1 and TRBJ2-3; D unresolved. Trimming stripped 4 bases from V and 2 bases from J, with 10 bases between. CDR1 is MGHDK, CDR2 SYGVNS, per germline. The CDR3 loop spans 14 amino acids. This CDR3 is CASSVGGNTDTQYF. CDR3 DNA sequence: TGTGCCAGCAGTGTCGGCGGAAACACAGATACGCAGTATTTT.